This T cell receptor beta chain was sequenced during a study of T cell responses to AZD1222 COVID-19 vaccine. General study findings and limits: The donor group comprised mostly white British people and more females; the analysis possibly underestimated clonal diversity. Close to half of all spike-specific TCRs reportedly target regions of the variants that are unmutated.

Assay: immunoSEQ multiplex PCR; the TCRdb copy retains only in-frame clones and omits some. This table holds approximately 140,000 clones, 75% to 95% found once. This CDR3 spans 14 amino acids. V was clipped by 7 bases and J by 5 bases; unmatched bases: 8. Germline CDR1 is MDHEN and CDR2 is SYDVKM. In its sample, this clone was seen once. Its antigen is as yet unknown. V usage is TRBV28 and J usage is TRBJ2-1, with TRBD1 identical over 7 bases. The receptor's source is an adult who received the MenACWY meningococcal vaccine as a control. Sequenced here: peripheral blood, sampled 28 days after the second dose of the MenACWY control vaccine. The DNA for the CDR3 is TGTGCCAGCATCACGGGACAGCGAAACAATGAGCAGTTCTTC. Translating gives CASITGQRNNEQFF.